The rows below give T cell receptor beta chains drawn from one sample of a study of T cell responses to AZD1222 COVID-19 vaccine. Method: immunoSEQ multiplex PCR; TCRdb's copy keeps in-frame clones and lacks some. The table lists about 110,000 clones, 88% of them singletons, with 6.5% in the top ten. This specimen consisted of peripheral blood, obtained 28 days after the second AZD1222 dose. Receptor source: an adult who received the AZD1222 COVID-19 vaccine. CDR3s leave out the opening cysteine and the closing phenylalanine or tryptophan. A D gene is named only where the DNA matches it firmly.

d_gene,v_gene,CDR3aa
TRBD1,TRBV5-6,ASSYGTGSVRNSPLH
NA,TRBV12-3/TRBV12-4,ASSLEYTEQF
NA,TRBV27,ASKPTLSTNEKLF
NA,TRBV7-2,ASSLSVNEQF
TRBD1,TRBV7-2,ASSFGQGVGINGYT
TRBD1,TRBV5-8,ASSLGTGINNEQF
TRBD1,TRBV7-9,ASGTGPYYGYT
TRBD1,TRBV3-1/TRBV3-2,ASSQDRGPYYEQY
NA,TRBV24-1,ATSDFWQGETQY
TRBD1,TRBV5-4,ASKRTGNYGYT
NA,TRBV6-1,ASTWGRENGYT
NA,TRBV4-1,ASSQDDLHGYT
TRBD1,TRBV6-6,ASSYVWSRGPAEQY
TRBD1,TRBV4-1,ASSQATGGTTEAF
TRBD2,TRBV5-1,ASSATSGGTPNTGELF
NA,TRBV13,ASSWTVAAETQY
NA,TRBV15,ATSNSGVFVPNTEAF
TRBD2,TRBV9,ASSVATPSGRNTDTQY
TRBD1,TRBV14,ASSHATGGAF
TRBD2,TRBV7-2,ASNPGGAGGQNEQF
TRBD2,TRBV13,ASSLASGGGTYNEQF
TRBD2,TRBV4-3,ASSLCPRATSRGEQY
TRBD1,TRBV4-2,ASSVQGTGEQY
NA,TRBV6-2/TRBV6-3,ASSRYNRPYEQY
TRBD1,TRBV28,ASIGAGGFYGYT